This T cell receptor (beta chain) was captured in a study of post-analysis software for immune sequencing data. Study background: Included courses were relapsing-remitting and secondary progressive multiple sclerosis; progressive-relapsing multiple sclerosis was also included. General study points: Batch-matched samples strongly co-clustered by F measure. Roughly five TRBV segments appeared more often in patients than in controls, and TRBV5-6, TRBV5-1 and TRBV20-1 were among these. Multiple sclerosis patients had significantly lower normalized Chao1 diversity than controls.

The V and J ends lost 1 base and 13 bases, in that order; junction bases with no gene match: 8. Germline V gives CDR1 SGHAT, CDR2 FQNNGV. The CDR3 sequence is 13 residues long. The library was made from cDNA and included unique molecular identifiers. Using its own MiXCR run on the PCR reads, TCRdb lists one record per CDR3 protein. Of almost 700,000 distinct CDR3 sequences in the sample, approximately 59% are singletons; the top ten hold approximately 10%. With regard to this clonotype: Antigen unknown.

The sequenced sample was blood. The genes are TRBV11-2 and TRBJ1-1, with TRBD1 matching 8 bases. This receptor was taken from a girl aged 2-10 years with multiple sclerosis. CDR3 loop: CASSLGEQGDVFF. The CDR3 DNA sequence: TGTGCCAGCAGCTTAGGGGAACAGGGGGACGTTTTCTTT.